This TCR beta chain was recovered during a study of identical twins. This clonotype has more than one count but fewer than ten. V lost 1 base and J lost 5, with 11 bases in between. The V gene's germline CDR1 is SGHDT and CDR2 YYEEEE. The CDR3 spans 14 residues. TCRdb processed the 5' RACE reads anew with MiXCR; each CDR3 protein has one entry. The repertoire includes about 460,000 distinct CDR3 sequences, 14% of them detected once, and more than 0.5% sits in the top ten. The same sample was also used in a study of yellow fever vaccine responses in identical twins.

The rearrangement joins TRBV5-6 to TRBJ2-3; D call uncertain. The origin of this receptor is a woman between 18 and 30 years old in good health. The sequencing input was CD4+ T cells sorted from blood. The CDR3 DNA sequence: TGTGCCAGCAGCTTGATACAAGAAAGAGATACGCAGTATTTT. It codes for CASSLIQERDTQYF.